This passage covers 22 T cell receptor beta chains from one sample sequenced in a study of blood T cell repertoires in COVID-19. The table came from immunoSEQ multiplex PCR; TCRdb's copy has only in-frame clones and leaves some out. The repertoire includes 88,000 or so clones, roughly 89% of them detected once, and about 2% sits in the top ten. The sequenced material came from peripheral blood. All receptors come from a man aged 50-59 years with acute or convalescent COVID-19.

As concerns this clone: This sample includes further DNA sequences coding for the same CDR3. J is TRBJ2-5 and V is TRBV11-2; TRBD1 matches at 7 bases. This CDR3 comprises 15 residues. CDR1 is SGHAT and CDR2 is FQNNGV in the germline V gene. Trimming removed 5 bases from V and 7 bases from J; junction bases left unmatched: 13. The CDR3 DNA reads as TGTGCCAGCAGCCCCTCGACAGGGAGAGTGGTGACCCAGTACTTC. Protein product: CASSPSTGRVVTQYF.

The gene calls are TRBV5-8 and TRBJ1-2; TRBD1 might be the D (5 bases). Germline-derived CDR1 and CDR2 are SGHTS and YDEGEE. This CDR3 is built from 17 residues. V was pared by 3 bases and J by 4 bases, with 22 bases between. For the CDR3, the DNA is TGTGCCAGCAGCTCCACCGGGACGGCTAGCGGGATCTATGGCTACACCTTC. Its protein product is CASSSTGTASGIYGYTF.

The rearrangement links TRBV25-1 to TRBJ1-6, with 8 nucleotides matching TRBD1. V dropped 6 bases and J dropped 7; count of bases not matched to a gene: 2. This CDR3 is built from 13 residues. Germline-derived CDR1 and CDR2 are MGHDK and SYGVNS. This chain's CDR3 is CASRDRENSPLHF. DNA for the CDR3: TGTGCCAGCAGGGACAGGGAAAATTCACCCCTCCACTTT.

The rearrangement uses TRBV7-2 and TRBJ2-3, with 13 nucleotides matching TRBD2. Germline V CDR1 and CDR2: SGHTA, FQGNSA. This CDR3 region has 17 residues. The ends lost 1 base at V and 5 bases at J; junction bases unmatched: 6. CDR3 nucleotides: TGTGCCAGCAGCTTAGGAGGACTAGCGGGGGAGGGAGATACGCAGTATTTT. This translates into CASSLGGLAGEGDTQYF.

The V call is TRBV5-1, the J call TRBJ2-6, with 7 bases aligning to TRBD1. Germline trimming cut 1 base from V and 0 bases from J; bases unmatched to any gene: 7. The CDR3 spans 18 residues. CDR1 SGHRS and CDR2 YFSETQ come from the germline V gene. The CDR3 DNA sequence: TGCGCCAGCAGCTTGTGGGGAGCAGGGGGCTCTGGGGCCAACGTCCTGACTTTC. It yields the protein CASSLWGAGGSGANVLTF.

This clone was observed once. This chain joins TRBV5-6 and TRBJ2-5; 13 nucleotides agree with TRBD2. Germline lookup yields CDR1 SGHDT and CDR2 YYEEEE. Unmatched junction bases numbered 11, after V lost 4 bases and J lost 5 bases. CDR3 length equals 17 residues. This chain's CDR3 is CASSPDLLAGGPETQYF. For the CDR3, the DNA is TGTGCCAGCAGCCCAGATTTACTAGCGGGGGGGCCTGAGACCCAGTACTTC.

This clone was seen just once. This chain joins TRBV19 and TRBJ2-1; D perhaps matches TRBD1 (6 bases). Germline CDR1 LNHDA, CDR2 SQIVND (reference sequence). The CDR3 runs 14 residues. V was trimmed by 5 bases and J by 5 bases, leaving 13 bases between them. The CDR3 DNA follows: TGTGCCAGTAGTCCGACAGGCCTAAACAATGAGCAGTTCTTC. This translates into CASSPTGLNNEQFF.

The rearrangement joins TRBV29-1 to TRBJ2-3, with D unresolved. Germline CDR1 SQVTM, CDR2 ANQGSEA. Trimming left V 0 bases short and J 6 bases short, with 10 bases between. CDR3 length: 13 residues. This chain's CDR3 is CSVEDDFEDTQYF. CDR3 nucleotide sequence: TGCAGCGTTGAAGATGACTTCGAGGATACGCAGTATTTT.

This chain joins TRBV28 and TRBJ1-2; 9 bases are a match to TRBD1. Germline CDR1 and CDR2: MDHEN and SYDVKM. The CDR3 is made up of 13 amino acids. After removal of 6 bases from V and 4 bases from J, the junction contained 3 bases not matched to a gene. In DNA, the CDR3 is TGTGCCAGCAGGACAGGGGGTGGCTATGGCTACACCTTC. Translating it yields CASRTGGGYGYTF.

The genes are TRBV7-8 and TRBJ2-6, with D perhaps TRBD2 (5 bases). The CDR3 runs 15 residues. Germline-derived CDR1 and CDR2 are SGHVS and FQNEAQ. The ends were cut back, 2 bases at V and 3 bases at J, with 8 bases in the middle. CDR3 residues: CASSLTGGGANVLTF. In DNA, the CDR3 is TGTGCCAGCAGCTTAACCGGAGGTGGGGCCAACGTCCTGACTTTC.

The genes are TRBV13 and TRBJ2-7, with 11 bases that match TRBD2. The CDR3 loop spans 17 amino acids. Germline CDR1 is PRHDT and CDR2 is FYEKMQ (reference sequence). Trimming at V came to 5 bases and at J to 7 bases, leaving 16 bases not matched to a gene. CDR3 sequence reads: CASSRPTGLAAAGEQYF. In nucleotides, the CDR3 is TGTGCCAGCAGCCGCCCTACGGGACTAGCGGCTGCGGGGGAGCAGTACTTC.

CDR3 nucleotide sequence: TGTGCCAGCAGCTACAGGGAGGGGACTGAAGCTTTCTTT. This sequence encodes CASSYREGTEAFF. This chain links TRBV7-9 with TRBJ1-1; a possible D gene is TRBD1 (6 bases). Germline-derived CDR1 and CDR2 are SEHNR and FQNEAQ (reference sequence). Trimming cost V 4 bases and J 5 bases, with 11 bases left between them. The CDR3 spans 13 residues.

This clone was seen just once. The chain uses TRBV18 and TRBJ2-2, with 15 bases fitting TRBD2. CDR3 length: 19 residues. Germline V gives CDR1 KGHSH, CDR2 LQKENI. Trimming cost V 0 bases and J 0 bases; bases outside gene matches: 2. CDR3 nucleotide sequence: TGTGCCAGCTCACCACCGGGACTAGCGGGGGGATCGAACACCGGGGAGCTGTTTTTT. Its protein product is CASSPPGLAGGSNTGELFF.

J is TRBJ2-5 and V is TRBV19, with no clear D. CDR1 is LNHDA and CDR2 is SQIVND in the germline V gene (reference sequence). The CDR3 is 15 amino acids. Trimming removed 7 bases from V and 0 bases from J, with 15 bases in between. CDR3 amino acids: CASTPTSSNQETQYF. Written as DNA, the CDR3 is TGTGCCAGTACCCCCACATCGTCCAACCAAGAGACCCAGTACTTC.

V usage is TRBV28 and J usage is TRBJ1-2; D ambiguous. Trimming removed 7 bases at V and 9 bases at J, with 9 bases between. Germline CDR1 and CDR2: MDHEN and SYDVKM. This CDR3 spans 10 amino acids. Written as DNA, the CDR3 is TGTGCCAGCAAGCGGGGAAGCTACACCTTC. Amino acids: CASKRGSYTF.

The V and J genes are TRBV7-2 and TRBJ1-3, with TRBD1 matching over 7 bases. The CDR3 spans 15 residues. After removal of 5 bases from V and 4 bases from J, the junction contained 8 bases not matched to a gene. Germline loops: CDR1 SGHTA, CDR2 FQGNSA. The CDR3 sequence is CASSPSTGAGNTIYF. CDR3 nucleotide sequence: TGTGCCAGCAGCCCAAGTACAGGGGCCGGAAACACCATATATTTT. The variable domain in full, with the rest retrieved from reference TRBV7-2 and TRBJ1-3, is GAGVSQSPSNKVTEKGKDVELRCDPISGHTALYWYRQSLGQGLEFLIYFQGNSAPDKSGLPSDRFSAERTGGSVSTLTIQRTQQEDSAVYLCASSPSTGAGNTIYFGEGSWLTVV.

Here the CDR3 reads CASSPTSGTGEQYF. The CDR3 bases are TGTGCCAGCTCACCGACTAGCGGGACGGGCGAGCAGTACTTC. The gene calls are TRBV18 and TRBJ2-7; 11 positions agree with TRBD2. With 3 bases clipped from V and 6 bases from J, the junction kept 4 bases outside the gene matches. CDR1 and CDR2 from the germline V gene are KGHSH and LQKENI. The CDR3 is 14 amino acids. Together with reference TRBV18 and TRBJ2-7, the CDR3 gives the full variable domain: NAGVMQNPRHLVRRRGQEARLRCSPMKGHSHVYWYRQLPEEGLKFMVYLQKENIIDESGMPKERFSAEFPKEGPSILRIQQVVRGDSAAYFCASSPTSGTGEQYFGPGTRLTVT.

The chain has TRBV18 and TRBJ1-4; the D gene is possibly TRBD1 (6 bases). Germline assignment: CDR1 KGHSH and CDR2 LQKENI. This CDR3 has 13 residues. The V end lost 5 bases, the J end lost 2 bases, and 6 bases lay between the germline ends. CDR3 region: CASSGGTNEKLFF. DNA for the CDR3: TGTGCCAGCTCAGGGGGCACTAATGAAAAACTGTTTTTT. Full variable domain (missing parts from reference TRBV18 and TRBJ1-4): NAGVMQNPRHLVRRRGQEARLRCSPMKGHSHVYWYRQLPEEGLKFMVYLQKENIIDESGMPKERFSAEFPKEGPSILRIQQVVRGDSAAYFCASSGGTNEKLFFGSGTQLSVL.

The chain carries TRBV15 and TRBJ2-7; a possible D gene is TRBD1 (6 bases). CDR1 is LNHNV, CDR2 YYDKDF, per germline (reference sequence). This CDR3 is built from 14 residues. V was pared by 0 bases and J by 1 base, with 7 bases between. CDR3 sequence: CATSREDSSYEQYV. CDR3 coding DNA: TGTGCCACCAGCAGAGAGGACAGTTCCTACGAGCAGTACGTC.

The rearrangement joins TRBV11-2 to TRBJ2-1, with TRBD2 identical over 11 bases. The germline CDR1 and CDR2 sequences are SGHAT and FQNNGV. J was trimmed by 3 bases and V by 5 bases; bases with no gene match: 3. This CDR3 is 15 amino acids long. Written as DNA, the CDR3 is TGTGCCAGCAGCACGCTAGCGGGAGGCTACAATGAGCAGTTCTTC. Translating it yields CASSTLAGGYNEQFF.

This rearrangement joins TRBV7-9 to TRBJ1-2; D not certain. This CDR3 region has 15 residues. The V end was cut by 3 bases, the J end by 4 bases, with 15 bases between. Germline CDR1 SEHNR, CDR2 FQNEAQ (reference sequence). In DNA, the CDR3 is TGTGCCAGCAGCTTGGCAGCGGGCTTTTTCTATGGCTACACCTTC. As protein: CASSLAAGFFYGYTF.

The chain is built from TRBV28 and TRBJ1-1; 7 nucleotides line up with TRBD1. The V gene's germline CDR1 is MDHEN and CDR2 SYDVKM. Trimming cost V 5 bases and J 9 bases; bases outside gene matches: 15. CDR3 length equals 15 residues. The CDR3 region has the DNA TGTGCCAGCAGTCTCCGGGACAGACCAAACAATCAAGCTTTCTTT. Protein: CASSLRDRPNNQAFF.